This record concerns one T cell receptor (beta chain) sequence. Antigen unknown. The ends lost 6 bases at V and 2 bases at J; junction bases unmatched: 4. Germline V lookup: CDR1 MNHEY, CDR2 SVGAGI. The length of the CDR3 is 15 residues. Sequencing used immunoSEQ multiplex PCR; TCRdb keeps in-frame clones, though not all of them. The data show tens of thousands of clones, 85% to 90% seen once. These data originate in a study of T cell responses to AZD1222 COVID-19 vaccine. General study results and limits: Repertoire sampling was restricted to post-peak T cell response timepoints. Baseline antibody screening turned up just six or seven seropositive AZD1222 recipients.

The chain links TRBV6-5 to TRBJ2-7; TRBD2 matches at 13 bases. Sequenced here: peripheral blood, sampled on day 0 of AZD1222 vaccination. The TCR originated in an adult in good health. The CDR3 sequence: CASRPGLAGTYEQYF. The DNA for the CDR3 is TGTGCCAGCAGGCCGGGACTAGCGGGAACCTACGAGCAGTACTTC.